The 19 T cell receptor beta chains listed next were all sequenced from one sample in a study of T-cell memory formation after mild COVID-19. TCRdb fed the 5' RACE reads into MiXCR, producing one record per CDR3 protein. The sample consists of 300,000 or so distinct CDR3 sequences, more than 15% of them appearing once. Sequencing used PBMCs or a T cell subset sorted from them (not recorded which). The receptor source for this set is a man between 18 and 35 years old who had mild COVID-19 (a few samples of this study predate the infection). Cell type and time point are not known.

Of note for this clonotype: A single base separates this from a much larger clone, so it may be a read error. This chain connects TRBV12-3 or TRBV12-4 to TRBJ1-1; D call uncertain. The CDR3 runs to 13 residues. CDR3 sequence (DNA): TGTGCCAGCAGTTTAGGGGCAAAGACTGAAGCTGTCTTT. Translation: CASSLGAKTEAVF.

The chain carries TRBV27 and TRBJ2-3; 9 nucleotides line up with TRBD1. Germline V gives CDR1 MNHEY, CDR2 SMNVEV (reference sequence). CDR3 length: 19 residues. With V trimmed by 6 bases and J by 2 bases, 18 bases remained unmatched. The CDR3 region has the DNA TGTGCCAGCAGACGACCGGGACAGGGATCGGGCAAGAACACAGATACGCAGTATTTT. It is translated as CASRRPGQGSGKNTDTQYF.

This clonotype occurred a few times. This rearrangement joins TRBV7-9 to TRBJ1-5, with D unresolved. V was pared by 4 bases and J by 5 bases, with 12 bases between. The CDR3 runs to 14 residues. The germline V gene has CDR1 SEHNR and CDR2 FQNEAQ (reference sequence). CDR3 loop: CASSYTTADQPQHF. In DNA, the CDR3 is TGTGCCAGCAGCTATACCACGGCTGATCAGCCCCAGCATTTT.

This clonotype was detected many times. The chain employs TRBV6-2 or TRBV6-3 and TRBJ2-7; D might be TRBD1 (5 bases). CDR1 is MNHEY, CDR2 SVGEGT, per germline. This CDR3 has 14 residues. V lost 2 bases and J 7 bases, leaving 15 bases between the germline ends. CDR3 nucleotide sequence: TGTGCCAGCAGTTACGGGCCAGGGCGATGGGAGCAGTACGTC. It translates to CASSYGPGRWEQYV.

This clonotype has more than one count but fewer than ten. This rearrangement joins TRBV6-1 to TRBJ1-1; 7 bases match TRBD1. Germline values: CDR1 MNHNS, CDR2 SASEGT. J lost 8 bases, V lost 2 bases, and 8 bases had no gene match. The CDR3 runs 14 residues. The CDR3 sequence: CASSESWGTVEAFF. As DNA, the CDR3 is TGTGCCAGCAGTGAATCCTGGGGGACAGTCGAAGCTTTCTTT.

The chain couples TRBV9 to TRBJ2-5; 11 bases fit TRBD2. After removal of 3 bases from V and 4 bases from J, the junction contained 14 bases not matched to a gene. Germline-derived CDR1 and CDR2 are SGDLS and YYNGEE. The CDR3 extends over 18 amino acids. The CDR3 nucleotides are TGTGCCAGCAGCGCCCTCGGTAGCGGGGGGGCAATAGGAGAGACCCAGTACTTC. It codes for CASSALGSGGAIGETQYF. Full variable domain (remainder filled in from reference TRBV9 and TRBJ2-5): DSGVTQTPKHLITATGQRVTLRCSPRSGDLSVYWYQQSLDQGLQFLIQYYNGEERAKGNILERFSAQQFPDLHSELNLSSLELGDSALYFCASSALGSGGAIGETQYFGPGTRLLVL.

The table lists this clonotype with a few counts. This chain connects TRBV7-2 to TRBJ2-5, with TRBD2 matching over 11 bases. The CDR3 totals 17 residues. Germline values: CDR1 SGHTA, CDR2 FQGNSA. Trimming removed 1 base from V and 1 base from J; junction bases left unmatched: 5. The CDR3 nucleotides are TGTGCCAGCAGCTTAGTATCTAGCGGGGGGTTCCAAGAGACCCAGTACTTC. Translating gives CASSLVSSGGFQETQYF.

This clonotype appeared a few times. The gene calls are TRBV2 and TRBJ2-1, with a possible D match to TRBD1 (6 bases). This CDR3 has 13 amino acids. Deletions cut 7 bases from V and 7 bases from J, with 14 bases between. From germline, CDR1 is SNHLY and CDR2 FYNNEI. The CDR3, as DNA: TGTGCCAGCACCCTCATCAGGGGTAATGAGCAGTTCTTC. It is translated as CASTLIRGNEQFF.

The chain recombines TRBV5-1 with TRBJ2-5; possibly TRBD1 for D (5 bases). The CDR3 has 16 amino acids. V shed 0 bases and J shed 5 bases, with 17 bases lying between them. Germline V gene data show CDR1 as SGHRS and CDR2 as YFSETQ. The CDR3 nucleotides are TGCGCCAGCAGCTTGGACCCCCGGGCAGGGTGGGAGACCCAGTACTTC. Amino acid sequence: CASSLDPRAGWETQYF.

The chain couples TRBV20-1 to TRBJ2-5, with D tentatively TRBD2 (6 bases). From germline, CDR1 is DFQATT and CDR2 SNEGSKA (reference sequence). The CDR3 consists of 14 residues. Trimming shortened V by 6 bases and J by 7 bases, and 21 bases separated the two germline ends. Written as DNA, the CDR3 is TGCAGTGCCCCGACTAGTGGCGGAGCAAGGACCCAGTACTTC. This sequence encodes CSAPTSGGARTQYF.

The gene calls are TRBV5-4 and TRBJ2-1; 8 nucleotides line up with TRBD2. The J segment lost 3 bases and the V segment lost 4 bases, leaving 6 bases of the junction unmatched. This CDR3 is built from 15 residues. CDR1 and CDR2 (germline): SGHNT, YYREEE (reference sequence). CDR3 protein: CASSPGGANYNEQFF. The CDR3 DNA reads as TGTGCCAGCAGCCCGGGAGGGGCGAACTACAATGAGCAGTTCTTC.

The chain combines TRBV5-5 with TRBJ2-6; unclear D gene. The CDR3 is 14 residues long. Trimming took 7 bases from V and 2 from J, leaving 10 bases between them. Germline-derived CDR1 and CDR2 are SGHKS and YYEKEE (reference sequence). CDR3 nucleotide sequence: TGTGCCAGCCATAACACGGCTGGGGCCAACGTCCTGACTTTC. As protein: CASHNTAGANVLTF. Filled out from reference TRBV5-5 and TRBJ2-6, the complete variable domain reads DAGVTQSPTHLIKTRGQQVTLRCSPISGHKSVSWYQQVLGQGPQFIFQYYEKEERGRGNFPDRFSARQFPNYSSELNVNALLLGDSALYLCASHNTAGANVLTFGAGSRLTVL.

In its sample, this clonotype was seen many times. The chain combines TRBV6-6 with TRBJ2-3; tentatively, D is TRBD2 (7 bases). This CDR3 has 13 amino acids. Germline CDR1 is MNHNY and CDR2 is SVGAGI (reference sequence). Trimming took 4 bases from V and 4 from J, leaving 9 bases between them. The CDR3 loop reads CASSWGGPDTQYF. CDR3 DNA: TGTGCCAGCAGTTGGGGGGGCCCAGATACGCAGTATTTT.

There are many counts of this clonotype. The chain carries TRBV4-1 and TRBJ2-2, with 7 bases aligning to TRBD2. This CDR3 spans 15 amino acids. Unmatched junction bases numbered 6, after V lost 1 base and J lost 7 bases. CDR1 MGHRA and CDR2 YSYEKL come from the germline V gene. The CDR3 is CASSQASGVDGELFF. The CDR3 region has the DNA TGCGCCAGCAGCCAAGCAAGCGGGGTTGACGGGGAGCTGTTTTTT.

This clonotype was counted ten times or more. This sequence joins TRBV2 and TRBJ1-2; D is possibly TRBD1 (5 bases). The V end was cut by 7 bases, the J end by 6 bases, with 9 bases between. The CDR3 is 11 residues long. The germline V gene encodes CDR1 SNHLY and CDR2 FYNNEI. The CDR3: CASTQGDGYTF. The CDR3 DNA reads TGTGCCAGCACTCAGGGCGATGGCTACACCTTC. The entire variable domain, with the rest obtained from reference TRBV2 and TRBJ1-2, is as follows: EPEVTQTPSHQVTQMGQEVILRCVPISNHLYFYWYRQILGQKVEFLVSFYNNEISEKSEIFDDQFSVERPDGSNFTLKIRSTKLEDSAMYFCASTQGDGYTFGSGTRLTVV.

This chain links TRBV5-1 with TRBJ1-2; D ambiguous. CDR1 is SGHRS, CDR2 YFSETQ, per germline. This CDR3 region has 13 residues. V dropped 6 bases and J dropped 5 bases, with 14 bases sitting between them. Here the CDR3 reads CASNLSQDYGYTF. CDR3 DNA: TGCGCCAGCAACCTCAGCCAAGATTATGGCTACACCTTC.

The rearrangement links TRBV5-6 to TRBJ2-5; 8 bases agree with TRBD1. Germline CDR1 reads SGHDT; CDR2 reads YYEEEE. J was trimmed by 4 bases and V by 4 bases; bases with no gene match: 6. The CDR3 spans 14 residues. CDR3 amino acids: CASSGMTGAETQYF. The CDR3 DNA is TGTGCCAGCAGCGGGATGACAGGGGCAGAGACCCAGTACTTC.

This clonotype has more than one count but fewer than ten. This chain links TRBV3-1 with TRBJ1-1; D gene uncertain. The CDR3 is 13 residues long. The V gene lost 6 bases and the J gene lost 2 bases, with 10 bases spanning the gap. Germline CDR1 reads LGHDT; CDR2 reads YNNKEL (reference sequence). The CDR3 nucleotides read TGTGCCAGCAGTTTACATAGAAACACTGAAGCTTTCTTT. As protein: CASSLHRNTEAFF.

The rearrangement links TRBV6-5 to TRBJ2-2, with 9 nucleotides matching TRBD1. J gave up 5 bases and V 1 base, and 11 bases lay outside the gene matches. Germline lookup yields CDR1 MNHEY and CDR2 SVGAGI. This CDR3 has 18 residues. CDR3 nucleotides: TGTGCCAGCAGTTACTTCACACAGGGGGCTCCCGAAACCGGGGAGCTGTTTTTT. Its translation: CASSYFTQGAPETGELFF.